Listed below are T cell receptor beta chains from one sample, sequenced in a study of T cell changes during pregnancy in multiple sclerosis. Method: immunoSEQ multiplex PCR; TCRdb's copy keeps in-frame clones and lacks some. The data show fewer than 55,000 clones, around 87% seen once. Sequenced here: peripheral blood, sampled after pregnancy. The source of these receptors is a female donor in good health, enrolled as a control in a pregnancy study. Both conserved end residues are part of each CDR3. Fields, in order: CDR3 protein, CDR3 DNA, clone size, D gene, J gene, V gene. D genes are given only for firm matches. Clone size is not always given. Where it is, it says once, few, many or a class for expanded clones.

cdr3_aa: CASSVRDRYNQPQHF
cdr3_nt: TGTGCCAGCAGCGTCCGGGACAGGTATAATCAGCCCCAGCATTTT
clone_size: few
d_call: .
j_call: TRBJ1-5
v_call: TRBV21-1

cdr3_aa: CASRLAGGNEQFF
cdr3_nt: TGTGCCAGTCGACTAGCGGGGGGGAATGAGCAGTTCTTC
clone_size: .
d_call: TRBD2
j_call: TRBJ2-1
v_call: TRBV5-8

cdr3_aa: CASSRDRTGLASKETQYF
cdr3_nt: TGTGCCAGCAGCCGCGACCGGACAGGGTTGGCTAGCAAAGAGACCCAGTACTTC
clone_size: .
d_call: TRBD1
j_call: TRBJ2-5
v_call: TRBV11-2

cdr3_aa: CASSSRATGFGKKLFF
cdr3_nt: TGTGCCAGCAGCTCACGCGCGACAGGGTTCGGAAAAAAACTGTTTTTT
clone_size: .
d_call: TRBD1
j_call: TRBJ1-4
v_call: TRBV5-6

cdr3_aa: CASGTTLQGRNGYTF
cdr3_nt: TGTGCTAGTGGTACTACTCTACAGGGGAGGAATGGCTACACCTTC
clone_size: .
d_call: TRBD1
j_call: TRBJ1-2
v_call: TRBV12-5

cdr3_aa: CASSGNKREVDEQFF
cdr3_nt: TGTGCCAGCAGCGGGAATAAGCGGGAGGTCGATGAGCAGTTCTTC
clone_size: .
d_call: TRBD2
j_call: TRBJ2-1
v_call: TRBV7-3

cdr3_aa: CASTTGLGGSNQPQHF
cdr3_nt: TGTGCCAGCACCACCGGACTGGGGGGGAGCAATCAGCCCCAGCATTTT
clone_size: once
d_call: .
j_call: TRBJ1-5
v_call: TRBV7-9

cdr3_aa: CASSIPVAGELGTQYF
cdr3_nt: TGTGCCAGTAGTATCCCTGTAGCGGGAGAGTTGGGGACCCAGTACTTC
clone_size: .
d_call: TRBD2
j_call: TRBJ2-5
v_call: TRBV19

cdr3_aa: CATSRDRGRDNQPQHF
cdr3_nt: TGTGCCACCAGCAGAGATAGGGGTAGGGACAATCAGCCCCAGCATTTT
clone_size: .
d_call: .
j_call: TRBJ1-5
v_call: TRBV15

cdr3_aa: CATRDSAYEQYF
cdr3_nt: TGTGCCACCCGGGACAGCGCGTACGAGCAGTACTTC
clone_size: .
d_call: TRBD1
j_call: TRBJ2-7
v_call: TRBV10-3

cdr3_aa: CAHGLGNTEAFF
cdr3_nt: TGTGCCCACGGGTTGGGGAACACTGAAGCTTTCTTT
clone_size: .
d_call: .
j_call: TRBJ1-1
v_call: TRBV6-6

cdr3_aa: CASSSRGTGVNEQYF
cdr3_nt: TGTGCCAGCAGCTCGCGCGGGACAGGGGTCAACGAGCAGTACTTC
clone_size: .
d_call: TRBD1
j_call: TRBJ2-7
v_call: TRBV27

cdr3_aa: CASRSPIGGRFDEQFF
cdr3_nt: TGTGCCAGCAGGTCCCCCATCGGCGGGAGATTTGATGAGCAGTTCTTC
clone_size: once
d_call: TRBD2
j_call: TRBJ2-1
v_call: TRBV6-6

cdr3_aa: CASSSSGGEDTQYF
cdr3_nt: TGTGCCAGCAGTTCCAGTGGTGGGGAGGATACGCAGTATTTT
clone_size: .
d_call: .
j_call: TRBJ2-3
v_call: TRBV28

cdr3_aa: CASSQKGQGISQAGNTIYF
cdr3_nt: TGCGCCAGCAGCCAAAAGGGACAGGGTATATCCCAAGCTGGAAACACCATATATTTT
clone_size: once
d_call: TRBD1
j_call: TRBJ1-3
v_call: TRBV4-1

cdr3_aa: CASSLARGDNEQFF
cdr3_nt: TGTGCCAGCAGCTTAGCCAGGGGGGACAATGAGCAGTTCTTC
clone_size: .
d_call: .
j_call: TRBJ2-1
v_call: TRBV7-9

cdr3_aa: CASSLVGQPYEQYF
cdr3_nt: TGCGCCAGCAGCTTGGTCGGACAGCCCTACGAGCAGTACTTC
clone_size: .
d_call: .
j_call: TRBJ2-7
v_call: TRBV5-1

cdr3_aa: CASGSAQTGHHNSPLHF
cdr3_nt: TGTGCTAGTGGTTCCGCTCAGACAGGGCACCATAATTCACCCCTCCACTTT
clone_size: .
d_call: TRBD1
j_call: TRBJ1-6
v_call: TRBV12-5

cdr3_aa: CASSVEGQGAGETQYF
cdr3_nt: TGTGCCAGCAGCGTAGAGGGACAGGGGGCAGGGGAGACCCAGTACTTC
clone_size: .
d_call: TRBD1
j_call: TRBJ2-5
v_call: TRBV9

cdr3_aa: CASSHTAIAYGYTF
cdr3_nt: TGTGCCAGCAGCCACACCGCCATTGCCTATGGCTACACCTTC
clone_size: .
d_call: .
j_call: TRBJ1-2
v_call: TRBV11-2

cdr3_aa: CAWSPGTGNYGYTF
cdr3_nt: TGTGCCTGGAGCCCCGGGACAGGGAACTATGGCTACACCTTC
clone_size: .
d_call: TRBD1
j_call: TRBJ1-2
v_call: TRBV30

cdr3_aa: CASSQPTLNSPLHF
cdr3_nt: TGCGCCAGCAGCCAACCTACGCTAAATTCACCCCTCCACTTT
clone_size: .
d_call: .
j_call: TRBJ1-6
v_call: TRBV4-1

cdr3_aa: CASSSVHRGFMGGYTF
cdr3_nt: TGTGCCAGCAGCTCCGTACACAGGGGTTTTATGGGTGGCTACACCTTC
clone_size: once
d_call: TRBD1
j_call: TRBJ1-2
v_call: TRBV7-3

cdr3_aa: CAWSGLAGFDTQYF
cdr3_nt: TGTGCCTGGAGTGGACTAGCGGGATTTGATACGCAGTATTTT
clone_size: once
d_call: TRBD2
j_call: TRBJ2-3
v_call: TRBV30

cdr3_aa: CASSQDSGLGPQGPDTQYF
cdr3_nt: TGCGCCAGCAGCCAAGATAGTGGTCTTGGACCACAGGGTCCAGATACGCAGTATTTT
clone_size: .
d_call: .
j_call: TRBJ2-3
v_call: TRBV4-3

cdr3_aa: CASSQSQTGLDYGYTF
cdr3_nt: TGCGCCAGCAGCCAAAGTCAGACAGGGCTTGACTATGGCTACACCTTC
clone_size: .
d_call: TRBD1
j_call: TRBJ1-2
v_call: TRBV4-3

cdr3_aa: CASSVVQGNTEAFF
cdr3_nt: TGTGCCAGCAGCGTAGTACAGGGCAACACTGAAGCTTTCTTT
clone_size: .
d_call: .
j_call: TRBJ1-1
v_call: TRBV9

cdr3_aa: CASSSRTARRYEQYF
cdr3_nt: TGTGCCAGCAGCTCCAGGACAGCGCGGCGCTACGAGCAGTACTTC
clone_size: .
d_call: .
j_call: TRBJ2-7
v_call: TRBV7-6

cdr3_aa: CASSPGRGFGEQYF
cdr3_nt: TGCGCCAGCAGCCCGGGACGGGGGTTCGGCGAGCAGTACTTC
clone_size: once
d_call: .
j_call: TRBJ2-7
v_call: TRBV5-1

cdr3_aa: CASSVGQGDQPQHF
cdr3_nt: TGTGCCAGCAGCGTGGGACAGGGGGATCAGCCCCAGCATTTT
clone_size: few
d_call: TRBD1
j_call: TRBJ1-5
v_call: TRBV9

cdr3_aa: CSVPWVSGTEAFF
cdr3_nt: TGCAGCGTTCCGTGGGTTTCGGGGACTGAAGCTTTCTTT
clone_size: .
d_call: .
j_call: TRBJ1-1
v_call: TRBV29-1

cdr3_aa: CASSYDLAASTDTQYF
cdr3_nt: TGTGCCAGCAGTTACGATCTAGCGGCAAGCACAGATACGCAGTATTTT
clone_size: once
d_call: TRBD2
j_call: TRBJ2-3
v_call: TRBV6-5

cdr3_aa: CASSGGQGSYSPLHF
cdr3_nt: TGTGCCAGCAGTGGAGGACAGGGTTCATATTCACCCCTCCACTTT
clone_size: .
d_call: TRBD1
j_call: TRBJ1-6
v_call: TRBV6-6

cdr3_aa: CATSSRLAGYNEQFF
cdr3_nt: TGTGCCACCAGCTCTCGACTAGCGGGGTATAATGAGCAGTTCTTC
clone_size: once
d_call: TRBD2
j_call: TRBJ2-1
v_call: TRBV15

cdr3_aa: CASSGTGGYGYTF
cdr3_nt: TGTGCCAGCAGTGGGACAGGGGGCTATGGCTACACCTTC
clone_size: .
d_call: TRBD1
j_call: TRBJ1-2
v_call: TRBV2

cdr3_aa: CASAETGANYNEQFF
cdr3_nt: TGTGCCAGCGCGGAGACAGGGGCCAACTACAATGAGCAGTTCTTC
clone_size: .
d_call: TRBD1
j_call: TRBJ2-1
v_call: TRBV25-1

cdr3_aa: CAWTTGLGSGNTIYF
cdr3_nt: TGTGCCTGGACTACGGGTCTAGGCTCTGGAAACACCATATATTTT
clone_size: .
d_call: .
j_call: TRBJ1-3
v_call: TRBV30

cdr3_aa: CASRPGLAGGPNFHEQYF
cdr3_nt: TGTGCCAGCAGGCCCGGACTAGCGGGAGGGCCTAACTTCCACGAGCAGTACTTC
clone_size: .
d_call: TRBD2
j_call: TRBJ2-7
v_call: TRBV2

cdr3_aa: CASGLSGSTGELFF
cdr3_nt: TGCGCCAGCGGTCTTAGCGGGTCCACCGGGGAGCTGTTTTTT
clone_size: .
d_call: TRBD2
j_call: TRBJ2-2
v_call: TRBV5-1

cdr3_aa: CARAPHRDKGGQPQHF
cdr3_nt: TGTGCCCGAGCCCCTCACCGGGACAAAGGGGGTCAGCCCCAGCATTTT
clone_size: .
d_call: .
j_call: TRBJ1-5
v_call: TRBV7-9

cdr3_aa: CASSTLVQGSNQPQHF
cdr3_nt: TGTGCCAGTAGTACTCTGGTCCAGGGGAGCAATCAGCCCCAGCATTTT
clone_size: .
d_call: .
j_call: TRBJ1-5
v_call: TRBV19

cdr3_aa: CAIFYEQFF
cdr3_nt: TGTGCCATTTTCTATGAGCAGTTCTTC
clone_size: .
d_call: .
j_call: TRBJ2-1
v_call: TRBV6-1

cdr3_aa: CASSLPPAQYF
cdr3_nt: TGTGCCAGCAGCTTACCCCCGGCCCAGTACTTC
clone_size: .
d_call: .
j_call: TRBJ2-5
v_call: TRBV7-9

cdr3_aa: CASSSPENTEAFF
cdr3_nt: TGTGCCAGCAGTTCCCCAGAGAACACTGAAGCTTTCTTT
clone_size: .
d_call: .
j_call: TRBJ1-1
v_call: TRBV28

cdr3_aa: CASSQEAGGVQETQYF
cdr3_nt: TGCGCCAGCAGCCAAGAAGCCGGGGGAGTACAAGAGACCCAGTACTTC
clone_size: .
d_call: .
j_call: TRBJ2-5
v_call: TRBV4-1

cdr3_aa: CAGTDVGQVSSGANVLTF
cdr3_nt: TGTGCCGGGACAGACGTGGGACAGGTTTCCTCTGGGGCCAACGTCCTGACTTTC
clone_size: .
d_call: TRBD1
j_call: TRBJ2-6
v_call: TRBV7-9

cdr3_aa: CASSLTSGGYEQYF
cdr3_nt: TGCGCCAGCAGCTTGACTAGCGGGGGATACGAGCAGTACTTC
clone_size: .
d_call: TRBD2
j_call: TRBJ2-7
v_call: TRBV5-1

cdr3_aa: CAISESDRNTNNEQFF
cdr3_nt: TGTGCCATCAGTGAGTCCGACAGGAACACAAACAATGAGCAGTTCTTC
clone_size: .
d_call: .
j_call: TRBJ2-1
v_call: TRBV10-3

cdr3_aa: CASSLNKGVGTTSTDTQYF
cdr3_nt: TGTGCCAGCAGCTTAAATAAAGGGGTGGGGACAACTAGCACAGATACGCAGTATTTT
clone_size: .
d_call: .
j_call: TRBJ2-3
v_call: TRBV7-3

cdr3_aa: CASSLPGNSPLHF
cdr3_nt: TGTGCCAGCAGCCTCCCCGGGAATTCACCCCTCCACTTT
clone_size: .
d_call: .
j_call: TRBJ1-6
v_call: TRBV5-4

cdr3_aa: CSVSVGVGGYTF
cdr3_nt: TGCAGCGTTAGTGTCGGGGTAGGGGGCTACACCTTC
clone_size: few
d_call: .
j_call: TRBJ1-2
v_call: TRBV29-1

cdr3_aa: CASSGGVGAGNIQYF
cdr3_nt: TGTGCCAGCAGCGGGGGCGTGGGGGCCGGAAACATTCAGTACTTC
clone_size: once
d_call: .
j_call: TRBJ2-4
v_call: TRBV7-2

cdr3_aa: CASSQGTGQGGSPLHF
cdr3_nt: TGCGCCAGCAGCCAGGGAACTGGACAGGGCGGTTCACCCCTCCACTTT
clone_size: .
d_call: TRBD1
j_call: TRBJ1-6
v_call: TRBV4-3

cdr3_aa: CAIKGTGSPGAGELFF
cdr3_nt: TGTGCCATCAAAGGGACAGGGTCCCCGGGAGCCGGGGAGCTGTTTTTT
clone_size: .
d_call: TRBD1
j_call: TRBJ2-2
v_call: TRBV10-3

cdr3_aa: CASSFSRARRDGSPLHF
cdr3_nt: TGTGCCAGCAGCTTCTCCAGGGCACGGCGGGACGGTTCACCCCTCCACTTT
clone_size: few
d_call: .
j_call: TRBJ1-6
v_call: TRBV7-8